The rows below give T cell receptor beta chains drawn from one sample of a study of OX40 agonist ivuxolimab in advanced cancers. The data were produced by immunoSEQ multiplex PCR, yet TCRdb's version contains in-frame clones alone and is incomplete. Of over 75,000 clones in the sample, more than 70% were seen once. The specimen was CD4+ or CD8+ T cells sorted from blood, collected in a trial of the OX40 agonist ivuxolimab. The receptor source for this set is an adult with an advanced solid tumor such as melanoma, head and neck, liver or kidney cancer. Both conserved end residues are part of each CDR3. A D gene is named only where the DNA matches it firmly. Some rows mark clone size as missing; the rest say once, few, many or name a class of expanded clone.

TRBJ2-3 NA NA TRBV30 TGTGCCTGGAGTGAAGGCACAGATACGCAGTATTTT CAWSEGTDTQYF
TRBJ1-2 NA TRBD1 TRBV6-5 TGTGCCAGCAGTTACTCCCAGGGGGCGCGGGGCTACACCTTC CASSYSQGARGYTF
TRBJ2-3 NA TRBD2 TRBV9 TGTGCCAGCAGCGCCGGGGCCCTAGCGGGAGGGGGTGGAGATACGCAGTATTTT CASSAGALAGGGGDTQYF
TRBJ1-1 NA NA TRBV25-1 TGTGCCAGCAGTGAACCGACAGGTTGGAACACTGAAGCTTTCTTT CASSEPTGWNTEAFF
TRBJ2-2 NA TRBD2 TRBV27 TGTGCCAGCAGACGGGGACTAGGGTATACCGGGGAGCTGTTTTTT CASRRGLGYTGELFF
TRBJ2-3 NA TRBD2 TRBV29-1 TGCAGCGTTGTGATAGCGGGAGGAGGAGGCACAGATACGCAGTATTTT CSVVIAGGGGTDTQYF
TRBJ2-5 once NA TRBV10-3 TGTGCCATCAGTTTGACCGGTGGGGAGACCCAGTACTTC CAISLTGGETQYF
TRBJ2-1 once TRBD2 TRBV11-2 TGTGCCAGCAGCACCGGACTAGCGGGAGGGAATCCCAATGAGCAGTTCTTC CASSTGLAGGNPNEQFF
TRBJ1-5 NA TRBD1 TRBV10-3 TGTGCCATCAGTGGTGCAGGGGGCCAGCCCCAGCATTTT CAISGAGGQPQHF
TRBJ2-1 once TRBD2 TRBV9 TGTGCCAGCAGCGTAGGATCGCGGGGGGCTGGCTCCTACAATGAGCAGTTCTTC CASSVGSRGAGSYNEQFF
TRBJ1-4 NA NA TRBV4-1 TGCGCCAGCAGCCAAGATGGGGGGCAAGGGACACTCACTGAAAAACTGTTTTTT CASSQDGGQGTLTEKLFF
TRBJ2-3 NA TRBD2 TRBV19 TGTGCCAGTAGTTCGCGACTAGCGGGAGGGGCAGATACGCAGTATTTT CASSSRLAGGADTQYF
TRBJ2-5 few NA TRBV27 TGTGCCAGCAGTCCGCGGGACAGAGAGACCCAGTACTTC CASSPRDRETQYF
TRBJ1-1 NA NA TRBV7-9 TGTGCCAGCAGCTTAATAGCAGGGGTAAACACTGAAGCTTTCTTT CASSLIAGVNTEAFF
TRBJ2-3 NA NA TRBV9 TGTGCCAGCAGCGCGTCACCCCTAGCCCCGGATACGCAGTATTTT CASSASPLAPDTQYF
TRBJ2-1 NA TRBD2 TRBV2 TGTGCCAGCAGCTCTAGCGGGAGCAGCTACAATGAGCAGTTCTTC CASSSSGSSYNEQFF
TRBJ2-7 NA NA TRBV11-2 TGTGCCAGCAGCTTAAGGGGGGGCTCCTACGAGCAGTACTTC CASSLRGGSYEQYF
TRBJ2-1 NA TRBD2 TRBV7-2 TGTGCCAGCAGCTTAGGGTTTCTAGCGGAAGAGCAGTTCTTC CASSLGFLAEEQFF
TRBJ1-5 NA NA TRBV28 TGTGCCAGCAGCCCTTTACTTCGGGGGCGGAGTCAGCCCCAGCATTTT CASSPLLRGRSQPQHF
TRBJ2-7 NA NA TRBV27 TGTGCCAGCAGTACGAGATCAGACAGTTACGAGCAGTACTTC CASSTRSDSYEQYF
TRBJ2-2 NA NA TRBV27 TGTGCCAGCAGTTTCGTTGCCCTCCGGAACACCGGGGAGCTGTTTTTT CASSFVALRNTGELFF
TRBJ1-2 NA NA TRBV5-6 TGTGCCAGCAGCTTCCCCCAGGGCCAGGGCTACACCTTC CASSFPQGQGYTF
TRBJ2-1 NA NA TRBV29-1 TGCAGCTCGCGTCTGGCGTTAGAGCAGTTCTTC CSSRLALEQFF
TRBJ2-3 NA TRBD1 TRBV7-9 TGTGCCAGCAGCCACGGGACAGGGGGCCGAGATACGCAGTATTTT CASSHGTGGRDTQYF
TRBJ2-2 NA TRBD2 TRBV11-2 TGTGCCAGCAGCTTAGGCGGACTAGCGGTCACCGGGGAGCTGTTTTTT CASSLGGLAVTGELFF
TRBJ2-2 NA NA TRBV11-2 TGTGCCAGCAGCTTAGGTCTCCAGGTCTCTCGCACCGGGGAGCTGTTTTTT CASSLGLQVSRTGELFF
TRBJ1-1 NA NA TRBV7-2 TGTGCCAGCAGCGCGACAACAGGGAGGGGCACTGAAGCTTTCTTT CASSATTGRGTEAFF
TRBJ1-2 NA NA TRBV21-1 TGTGCCAGCAGCGGCCTCCAGGGTGGCTATGGCTACACCTTC CASSGLQGGYGYTF
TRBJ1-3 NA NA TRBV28 TGTGCCAGCCTCGAGGGGGGGGGAAACACCATATATTTT CASLEGGGNTIYF
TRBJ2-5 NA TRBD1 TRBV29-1 TGCAGCGTGGGGACAGAAGAGACCCAGTACTTC CSVGTEETQYF
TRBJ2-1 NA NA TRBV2 TGTGCCAGCAGTGTGGGGACTTCCGAGGACAATGAGCAGTTCTTC CASSVGTSEDNEQFF
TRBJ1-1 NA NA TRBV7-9 TGTGCCAGCAGCTTAGGCGGCAACTTGAACACTGAAGCTTTCTTT CASSLGGNLNTEAFF
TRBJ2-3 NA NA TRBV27 TGTGCCAGCAGTTTCGAAAGGGGAGATACGCAGTATTTT CASSFERGDTQYF
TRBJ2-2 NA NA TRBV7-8 TGTGCCAGCAGTTCAGGGTCCCACGCGAACACCGGGGAGCTGTTTTTT CASSSGSHANTGELFF
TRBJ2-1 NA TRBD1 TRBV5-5 TGTGCCAGCAGCTTTGACAGGGCCCCCAATGAGCAGTTCTTC CASSFDRAPNEQFF
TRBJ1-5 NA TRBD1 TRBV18 TGTGCCAGCTCACCCGACAGGGCCGTTCAGCCCCAGCATTTT CASSPDRAVQPQHF
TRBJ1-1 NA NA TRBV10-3 TGTGCCATCAGTGAGGTTATGAGAGGCGCTGAAGCTTTCTTT CAISEVMRGAEAFF
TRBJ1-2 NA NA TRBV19 TGTGCCAGTTTAGACACGTATGGCTACACCTTC CASLDTYGYTF